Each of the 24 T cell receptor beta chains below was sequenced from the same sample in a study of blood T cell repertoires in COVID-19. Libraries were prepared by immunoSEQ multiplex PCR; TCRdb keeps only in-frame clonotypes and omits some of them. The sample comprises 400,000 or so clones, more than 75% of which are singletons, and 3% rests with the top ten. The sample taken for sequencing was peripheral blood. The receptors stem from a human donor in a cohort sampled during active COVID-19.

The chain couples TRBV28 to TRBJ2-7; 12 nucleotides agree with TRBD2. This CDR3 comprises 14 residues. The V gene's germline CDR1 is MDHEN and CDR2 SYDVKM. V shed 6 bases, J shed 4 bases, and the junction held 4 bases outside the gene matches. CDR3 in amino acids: CASRTSGSYYEQYF. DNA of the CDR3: TGTGCCAGCAGGACTAGCGGGAGTTATTACGAGCAGTACTTC.

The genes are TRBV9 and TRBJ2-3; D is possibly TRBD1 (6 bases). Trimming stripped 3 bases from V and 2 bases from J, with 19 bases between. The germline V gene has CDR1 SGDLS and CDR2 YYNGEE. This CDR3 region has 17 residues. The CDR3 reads CASSDRLRDTYTDTQYF. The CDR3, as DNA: TGTGCCAGCAGCGATCGCCTCCGGGACACCTACACAGATACGCAGTATTTT.

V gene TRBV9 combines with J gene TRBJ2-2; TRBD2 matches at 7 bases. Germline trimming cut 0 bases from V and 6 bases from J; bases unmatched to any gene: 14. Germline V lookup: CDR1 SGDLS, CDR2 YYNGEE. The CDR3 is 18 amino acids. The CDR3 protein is CASSVDQAGPTDAGELFF. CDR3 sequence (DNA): TGTGCCAGCAGCGTAGATCAAGCGGGACCTACCGACGCCGGGGAGCTGTTTTTT.

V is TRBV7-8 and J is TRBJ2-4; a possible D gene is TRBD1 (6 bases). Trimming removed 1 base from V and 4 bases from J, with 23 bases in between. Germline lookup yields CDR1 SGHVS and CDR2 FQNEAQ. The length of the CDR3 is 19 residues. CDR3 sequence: CASSLDREMIYGKKNIQYF. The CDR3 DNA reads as TGTGCCAGCAGCTTAGACAGGGAGATGATATATGGGAAGAAAAACATTCAGTACTTC.

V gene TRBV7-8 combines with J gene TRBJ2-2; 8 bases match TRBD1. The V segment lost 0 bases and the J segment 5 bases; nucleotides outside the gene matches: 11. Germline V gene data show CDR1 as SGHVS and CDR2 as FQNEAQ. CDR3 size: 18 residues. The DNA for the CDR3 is TGTGCCAGCAGCTTAGCTGAGCCCAGGGGGCGCCGGACCGGGGAGCTGTTTTTT. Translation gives CASSLAEPRGRRTGELFF.

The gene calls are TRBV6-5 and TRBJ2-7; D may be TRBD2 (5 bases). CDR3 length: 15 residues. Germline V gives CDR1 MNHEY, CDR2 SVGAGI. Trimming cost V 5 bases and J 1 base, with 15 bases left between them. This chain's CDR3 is CASSRGETSSYEQYF. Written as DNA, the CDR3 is TGTGCCAGCAGTCGTGGGGAAACTAGTTCCTACGAGCAGTACTTC.

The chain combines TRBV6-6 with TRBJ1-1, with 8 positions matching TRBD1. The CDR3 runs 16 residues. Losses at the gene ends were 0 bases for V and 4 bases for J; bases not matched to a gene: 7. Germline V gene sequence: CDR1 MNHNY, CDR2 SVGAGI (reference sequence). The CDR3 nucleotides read TGTGCCAGCAGTTACTCCCTGCCCGGACAGGGCACTGAAGCTTTCTTT. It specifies CASSYSLPGQGTEAFF.

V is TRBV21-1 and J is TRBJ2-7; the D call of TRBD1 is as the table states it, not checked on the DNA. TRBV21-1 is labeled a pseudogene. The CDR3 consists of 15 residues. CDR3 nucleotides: TGTGCCAGCAGCAAAAGACAGGAAGGAATTTACGAGCAGTACTTC. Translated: CASSKRQEGIYEQYF.

The CDR3 loop is CASREREPDTQYF. In DNA form, the CDR3 reads TGCGCCAGCAGGGAGCGGGAACCAGATACGCAGTATTTT. This chain connects TRBV10-1 to TRBJ2-3, with 7 bases identical to TRBD2. CDR3 length: 13 residues. Losses at the gene ends were 6 bases for V and 4 bases for J; bases not matched to a gene: 4. The V gene's germline CDR1 is WNHNN and CDR2 SYGVQD (reference sequence).

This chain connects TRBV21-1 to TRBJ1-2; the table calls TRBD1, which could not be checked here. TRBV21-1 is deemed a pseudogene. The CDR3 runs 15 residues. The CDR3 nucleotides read TGTGCCAGCAGCATGAATCTGGTAGGGGAAAGGGGCTACACCTTC. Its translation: CASSMNLVGERGYTF.

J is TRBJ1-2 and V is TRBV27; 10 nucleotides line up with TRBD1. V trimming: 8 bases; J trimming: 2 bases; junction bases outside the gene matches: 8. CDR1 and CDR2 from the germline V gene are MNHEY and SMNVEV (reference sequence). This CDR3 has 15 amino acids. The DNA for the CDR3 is TGTGCCAGCGCGTCGTGGGACAGGGGAAACTATGGCTACACCTTC. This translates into CASASWDRGNYGYTF.

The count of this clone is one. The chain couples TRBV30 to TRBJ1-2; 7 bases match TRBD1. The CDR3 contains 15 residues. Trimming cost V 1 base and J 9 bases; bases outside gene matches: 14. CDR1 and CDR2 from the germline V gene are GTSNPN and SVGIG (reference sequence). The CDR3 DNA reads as TGTGCCTGGAGTGGGCCGACAGGGTCGGTTACCAGCTACACCTTC. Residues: CAWSGPTGSVTSYTF.

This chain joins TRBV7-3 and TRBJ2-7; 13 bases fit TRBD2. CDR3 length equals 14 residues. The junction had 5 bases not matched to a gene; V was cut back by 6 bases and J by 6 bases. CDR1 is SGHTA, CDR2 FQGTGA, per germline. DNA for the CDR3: TGTGCCAGCAGTACTAGCGGGGGGGCTGGCGAGCAGTACTTC. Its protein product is CASSTSGGAGEQYF.

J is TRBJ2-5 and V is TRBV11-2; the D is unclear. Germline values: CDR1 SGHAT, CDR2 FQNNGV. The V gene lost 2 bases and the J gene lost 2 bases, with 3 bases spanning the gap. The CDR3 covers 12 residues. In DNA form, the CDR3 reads TGTGCCAGCAGCTTACTTCAAGAGACCCAGTACTTC. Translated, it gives CASSLLQETQYF.

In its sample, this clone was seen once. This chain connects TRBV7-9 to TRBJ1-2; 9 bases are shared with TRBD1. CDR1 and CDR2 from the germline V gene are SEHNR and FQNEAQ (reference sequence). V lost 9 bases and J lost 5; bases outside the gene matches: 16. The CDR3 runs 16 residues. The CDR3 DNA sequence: TGTGCCAGTGGCTACAGGGGGCCCCACCTCGAATATGGCTACACCTTC. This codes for CASGYRGPHLEYGYTF.

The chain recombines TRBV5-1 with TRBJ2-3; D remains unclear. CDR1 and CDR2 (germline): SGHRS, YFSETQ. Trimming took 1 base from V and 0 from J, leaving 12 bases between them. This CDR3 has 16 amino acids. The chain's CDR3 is CASSLTVLSSTDTQYF. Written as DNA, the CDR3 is TGCGCCAGCAGCTTGACGGTCTTATCTAGCACAGATACGCAGTATTTT.

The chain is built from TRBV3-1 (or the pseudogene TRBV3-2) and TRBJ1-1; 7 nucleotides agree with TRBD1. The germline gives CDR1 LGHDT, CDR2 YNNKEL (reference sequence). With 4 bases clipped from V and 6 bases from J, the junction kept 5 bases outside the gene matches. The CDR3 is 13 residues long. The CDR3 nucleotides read TGTGCCAGCAGCCCTTTCAGGGGGGCTGAAGCTTTCTTT. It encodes CASSPFRGAEAFF.

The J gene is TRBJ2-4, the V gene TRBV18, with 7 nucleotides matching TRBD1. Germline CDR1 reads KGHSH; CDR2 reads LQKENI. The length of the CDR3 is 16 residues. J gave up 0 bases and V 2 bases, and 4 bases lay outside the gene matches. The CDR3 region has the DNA TGTGCCAGCTCACCAGACAGGGATCTAGCCAAAAACATTCAGTACTTC. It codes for CASSPDRDLAKNIQYF.

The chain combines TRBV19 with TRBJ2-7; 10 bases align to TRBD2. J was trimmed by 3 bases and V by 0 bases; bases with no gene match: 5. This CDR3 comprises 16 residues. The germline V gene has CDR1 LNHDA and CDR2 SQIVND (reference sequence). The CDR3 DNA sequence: TGTGCCAGTAGTATAGATCAGCGGGAGGGATTCTACGAGCAGTACTTC. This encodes CASSIDQREGFYEQYF.

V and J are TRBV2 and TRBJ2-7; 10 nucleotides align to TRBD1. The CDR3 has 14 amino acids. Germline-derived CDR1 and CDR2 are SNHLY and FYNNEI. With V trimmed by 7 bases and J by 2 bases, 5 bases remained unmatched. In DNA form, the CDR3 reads TGTGCCAGCACCCGACAGGGGGCGGCCTACGAGCAGTACTTC. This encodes CASTRQGAAYEQYF.

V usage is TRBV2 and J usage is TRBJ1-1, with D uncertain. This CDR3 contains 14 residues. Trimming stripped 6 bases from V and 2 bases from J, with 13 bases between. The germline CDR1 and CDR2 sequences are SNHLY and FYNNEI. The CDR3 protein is CASSAVSANTEAFF. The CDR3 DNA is TGTGCCAGCAGCGCCGTCAGTGCTAACACTGAAGCTTTCTTT. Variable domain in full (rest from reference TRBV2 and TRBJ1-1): EPEVTQTPSHQVTQMGQEVILRCVPISNHLYFYWYRQILGQKVEFLVSFYNNEISEKSEIFDDQFSVERPDGSNFTLKIRSTKLEDSAMYFCASSAVSANTEAFFGQGTRLTVV.

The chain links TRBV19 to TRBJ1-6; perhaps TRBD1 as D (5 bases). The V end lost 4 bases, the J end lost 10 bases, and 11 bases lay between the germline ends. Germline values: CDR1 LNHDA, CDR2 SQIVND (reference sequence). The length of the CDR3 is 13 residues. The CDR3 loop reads CASSTGGRSPLHF. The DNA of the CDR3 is TGTGCCAGTAGTACGGGGGGGAGATCACCCCTCCACTTT.

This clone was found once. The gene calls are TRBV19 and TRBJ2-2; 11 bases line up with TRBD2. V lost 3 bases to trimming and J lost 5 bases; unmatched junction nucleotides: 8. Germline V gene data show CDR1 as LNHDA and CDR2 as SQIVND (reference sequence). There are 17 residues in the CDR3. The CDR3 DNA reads TGTGCCAGTAGTATGCCCGGGACTAGCGGAACAACCGGGGAGCTGTTTTTT. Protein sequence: CASSMPGTSGTTGELFF.

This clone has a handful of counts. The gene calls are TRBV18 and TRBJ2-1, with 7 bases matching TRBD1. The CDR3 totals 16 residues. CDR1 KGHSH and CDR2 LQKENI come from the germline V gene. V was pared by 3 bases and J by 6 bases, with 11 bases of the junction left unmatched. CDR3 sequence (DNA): TGTGCCAGCTCACCCCCGGGCAGGGGGTACCCCAATGAGCAGTTCTTC. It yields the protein CASSPPGRGYPNEQFF.